Below are 18 T cell receptor beta chains sequenced from a single sample in a study of radiotherapy plus CTLA-4 blockade in lung cancer. Sequencing used immunoSEQ multiplex PCR; TCRdb keeps in-frame clones, though not all of them. The data hold about 72,000 clones, with around four fifths observed a single time. The sample here was peripheral blood, taken from a patient treated with radiotherapy plus ipilimumab. All receptors derive from a human donor with non-small cell lung cancer who had a partial response to radiotherapy plus ipilimumab.

The V gene is TRBV30, the J gene TRBJ1-2; D gene uncertain. CDR1 and CDR2 from the germline V gene are GTSNPN and SVGIG (reference sequence). The CDR3 runs 14 residues. Trimming cost V 0 bases and J 7 bases, with 15 bases left between them. CDR3 amino acids: CAWSVEPRLGGYTF. The CDR3 region has the DNA TGTGCCTGGAGTGTAGAGCCCCGTCTAGGTGGCTACACCTTC.

The CDR3 DNA is TGTGCCAGCAGAAGAAACTTCGGGGACAATCAGCCCCAGCATTTT. Translating it yields CASRRNFGDNQPQHF. V gene TRBV6-6 combines with J gene TRBJ1-5; no firm D call. Germline-derived CDR1 and CDR2 are MNHNY and SVGAGI (reference sequence). The V end lost 6 bases, the J end lost 3 bases, and 15 bases lay between the germline ends. This CDR3 spans 15 amino acids.

V and J are TRBV7-3 and TRBJ2-7; tentatively, D is TRBD2 (7 bases). This CDR3 is built from 14 residues. The V end lost 5 bases, the J end lost 5 bases, and 16 bases lay between the germline ends. From germline, CDR1 is SGHTA and CDR2 FQGTGA. The CDR3 DNA is TGTGCCAGCAGCCCTCTGGGGGAGGGGGACGAGCAGTACTTC. This translates into CASSPLGEGDEQYF.

This chain uses TRBV28 with TRBJ2-7; 8 positions agree with TRBD1. Germline assignment: CDR1 MDHEN and CDR2 SYDVKM. CDR3 length: 13 amino acids. The trim removed 8 bases at V and 3 bases at J, leaving 6 bases unmatched. As DNA, the CDR3 is TGTGCCAGCTATGGACAGGGAGACTACGAGCAGTACTTC. It translates to CASYGQGDYEQYF. The full variable domain, its missing parts supplied by reference TRBV28 and TRBJ2-7, is DVKVTQSSRYLVKRTGEKVFLECVQDMDHENMFWYRQDPGLGLRLIYFSYDVKMKEKGDIPEGYSVSREKKERFSLILESASTNQTSMYLCASYGQGDYEQYFGPGTRLTVT.

The CDR3 nucleotides read TGTGCCAGCAGCGTAGTGTCTAGCGAGGGTGAGCAGTTCTTC. Translation gives CASSVVSSEGEQFF. The chain combines TRBV9 with TRBJ2-1, with D possibly matching TRBD2 (6 bases). The CDR3 runs 14 residues. Looked up from germline, CDR1 is SGDLS and CDR2 is YYNGEE. With 0 bases removed from V and 9 bases from J, the gap between germline ends came to 13 bases. Full variable domain (missing parts from reference TRBV9 and TRBJ2-1): DSGVTQTPKHLITATGQRVTLRCSPRSGDLSVYWYQQSLDQGLQFLIQYYNGEERAKGNILERFSAQQFPDLHSELNLSSLELGDSALYFCASSVVSSEGEQFFGPGTRLTVL.

The chain links TRBV29-1 to TRBJ2-5, with D maybe TRBD1 (7 bases). CDR1 SQVTM and CDR2 ANQGSEA come from the germline V gene. The CDR3 covers 12 residues. The germline V and J ends were trimmed by 6 bases and 5 bases, with 13 bases remaining between them. Here the CDR3 DNA reads TGCAGCGTGTACGCAGGGGGGGAGACCCAGTACTTC. It yields the protein CSVYAGGETQYF.

V is TRBV7-9 and J is TRBJ2-1; weak D call: TRBD2 (5 bases). The CDR3 runs to 13 residues. The V gene's germline CDR1 is SEHNR and CDR2 FQNEAQ (reference sequence). V was clipped by 1 base and J by 6 bases, with 7 bases between them. DNA for the CDR3: TGTGCCAGCAGCTTAGGGGCGGGCAATGAGCAGTTCTTC. Protein: CASSLGAGNEQFF.

The chain has TRBV27 and TRBJ1-4; 8 bases are shared with TRBD1. J was trimmed by 2 bases and V by 5 bases; bases with no gene match: 7. CDR3 length equals 16 residues. The germline V gene encodes CDR1 MNHEY and CDR2 SMNVEV (reference sequence). The CDR3 DNA follows: TGTGCCAGCAGTACTGCAGGGGGCTATACTAATGAAAAACTGTTTTTT. Amino acids: CASSTAGGYTNEKLFF. The whole variable domain, remainder taken from reference TRBV27 and TRBJ1-4, is EAQVTQNPRYLITVTGKKLTVTCSQNMNHEYMSWYRQDPGLGLRQIYYSMNVEVTDKGDVPEGYKVSRKEKRNFPLILESPSPNQTSLYFCASSTAGGYTNEKLFFGSGTQLSVL.

The chain has TRBV5-8 and TRBJ2-1, with 8 bases that match TRBD2. The germline V gene encodes CDR1 SGHTS and CDR2 YDEGEE. The CDR3 consists of 14 residues. V lost 5 bases and J lost 10; bases outside the gene matches: 11. This chain's CDR3 is CASRSGGQRAEQFF. The CDR3, as DNA: TGTGCCAGCAGATCGGGGGGGCAGCGGGCCGAGCAGTTCTTC. Together with reference TRBV5-8 and TRBJ2-1, the CDR3 gives the full variable domain: EAGVTQSPTHLIKTRGQQATLRCSPISGHTSVYWYQQALGLGLQFLLWYDEGEERNRGNFPPRFSGRQFPNYSSELNVNALELEDSALYLCASRSGGQRAEQFFGPGTRLTVL.

This chain uses TRBV14 with TRBJ2-5, with 10 bases aligning to TRBD2. There are 14 residues in the CDR3. Germline values: CDR1 SGHDN, CDR2 FVKESK. Trimming took 8 bases from V and 4 from J; bases not matched to a gene: 7. The CDR3 coding sequence is TGTGCCAGCCGCGGTATAGCGGGAGGAGAGACCCAGTACTTC. Translating it yields CASRGIAGGETQYF.

The CDR3 spells CASSLERSHNEQFF. CDR3 sequence (DNA): TGTGCCAGCAGTTTGGAGCGCAGCCACAATGAGCAGTTCTTC. The chain uses TRBV27 and TRBJ2-1; unclear D gene. Trimming removed 3 bases from V and 5 bases from J, with 11 bases in between. Germline-derived CDR1 and CDR2 are MNHEY and SMNVEV (reference sequence). This CDR3 region has 14 residues.

For the CDR3, the DNA is TGTGCCACGCAGCGCGGGGGGCTGCCTGATACGCAGTATTTT. Translating it yields CATQRGGLPDTQYF. V and J are TRBV5-5 and TRBJ2-3; 8 bases fit TRBD2. V was pared by 9 bases and J by 6 bases, with 12 bases of the junction left unmatched. There are 14 residues in the CDR3. Germline CDR1 and CDR2: SGHKS and YYEKEE (reference sequence). Variable domain in full (rest from reference TRBV5-5 and TRBJ2-3): DAGVTQSPTHLIKTRGQQVTLRCSPISGHKSVSWYQQVLGQGPQFIFQYYEKEERGRGNFPDRFSARQFPNYSSELNVNALLLGDSALYLCATQRGGLPDTQYFGPGTRLTVL.

Only one count was recorded for this clone. The chain combines TRBV7-6 with TRBJ2-3, with TRBD1 matching 9 bases. In germline, CDR1 is SGHVS, CDR2 FNYEAQ. V was clipped by 1 base and J by 1 base; unmatched bases: 3. The CDR3 spans 16 residues. The CDR3 bases are TGTGCCAGCAGCTTAGGCCGGGACAGGGGCACAGATACGCAGTATTTT. Amino acid sequence: CASSLGRDRGTDTQYF. Full variable domain (missing parts from reference TRBV7-6 and TRBJ2-3): GAGVSQSPRYKVTKRGQDVALRCDPISGHVSLYWYRQALGQGPEFLTYFNYEAQQDKSGLPNDRFSAERPEGSISTLTIQRTEQRDSAMYRCASSLGRDRGTDTQYFGPGTRLTVL.

This clone was detected a few times. The V call is TRBV2, the J call TRBJ2-2; the D gene is possibly TRBD2 (5 bases). The CDR3 totals 14 residues. The germline V gene encodes CDR1 SNHLY and CDR2 FYNNEI. Trimming took off 7 bases at V and 1 base at J, with 10 bases between the two ends. The chain's CDR3 is CASTLEGNTGELFF. The DNA of the CDR3 is TGTGCCAGCACTCTCGAGGGGAACACCGGGGAGCTGTTTTTT.

The V call is TRBV28, the J call TRBJ2-4; 10 bases agree with TRBD1. Looked up from germline, CDR1 is MDHEN and CDR2 is SYDVKM. The CDR3 consists of 17 residues. Trimming at V came to 7 bases and at J to 1 base, leaving 10 bases not matched to a gene. Written as DNA, the CDR3 is TGTGCCAGCATTGCCGGGGGGGGACAGGGGGCCAAAAACATTCAGTACTTC. Amino acid sequence: CASIAGGGQGAKNIQYF.

The V and J genes are TRBV28 and TRBJ2-1; no clear D gene. V was shortened by 8 bases and J by 6 bases, with 5 bases between the two germline ends. The CDR3 runs 10 residues. CDR1 MDHEN and CDR2 SYDVKM come from the germline V gene. CDR3 sequence (DNA): TGTGCCAGCTCGGGCAATGAGCAGTTCTTC. It translates to CASSGNEQFF. The full variable domain, with the rest looked up from reference TRBV28 and TRBJ2-1, is DVKVTQSSRYLVKRTGEKVFLECVQDMDHENMFWYRQDPGLGLRLIYFSYDVKMKEKGDIPEGYSVSREKKERFSLILESASTNQTSMYLCASSGNEQFFGPGTRLTVL.

The chain carries TRBV28 and TRBJ1-3; a weak D match, TRBD1 (6 bases). With 6 bases removed from V and 4 bases from J, the gap between germline ends came to 22 bases. The CDR3 runs 17 residues. In germline, CDR1 is MDHEN, CDR2 SYDVKM. DNA for the CDR3: TGTGCCAGCAGACGACTCCGGGACAAACACGCGGGAAACACCATATATTTT. Encoded protein: CASRRLRDKHAGNTIYF. The full variable domain, in which reference TRBV28 and TRBJ1-3 provide the parts outside the CDR3, is DVKVTQSSRYLVKRTGEKVFLECVQDMDHENMFWYRQDPGLGLRLIYFSYDVKMKEKGDIPEGYSVSREKKERFSLILESASTNQTSMYLCASRRLRDKHAGNTIYFGEGSWLTVV.

The chain combines TRBV9 with TRBJ2-1; D may be TRBD2 (5 bases). Germline CDR1 is SGDLS and CDR2 is YYNGEE. This CDR3 has 14 residues. V was trimmed by 3 bases and J by 6 bases, leaving 13 bases between them. In nucleotides, the CDR3 is TGTGCCAGCAGCGGGACTCTGGGCGGCAATGAGCAGTTCTTC. It yields the protein CASSGTLGGNEQFF.